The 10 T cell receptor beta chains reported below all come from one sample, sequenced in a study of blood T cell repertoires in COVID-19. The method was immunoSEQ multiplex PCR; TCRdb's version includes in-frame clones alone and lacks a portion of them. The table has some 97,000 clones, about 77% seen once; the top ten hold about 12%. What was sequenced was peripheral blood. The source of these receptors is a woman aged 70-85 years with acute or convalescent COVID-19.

The CDR3: CASSVVGTGVSGELFF. In DNA form, the CDR3 reads TGTGCCAGCAGCGTAGTTGGGACAGGGGTATCCGGGGAGCTGTTTTTT. V and J are TRBV9 and TRBJ2-2; 10 nucleotides agree with TRBD1. With V trimmed by 0 bases and J by 6 bases, 5 bases remained unmatched. The germline V gene has CDR1 SGDLS and CDR2 YYNGEE. The CDR3 sequence is 16 residues long.

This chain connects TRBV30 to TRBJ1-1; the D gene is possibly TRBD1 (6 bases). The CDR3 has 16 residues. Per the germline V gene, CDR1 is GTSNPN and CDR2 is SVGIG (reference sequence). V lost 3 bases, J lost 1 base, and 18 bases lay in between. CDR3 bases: TGTGCCTGGAGCGATAAACAGGGAAGGGGGAACACTGAAGCTTTCTTT. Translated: CAWSDKQGRGNTEAFF.

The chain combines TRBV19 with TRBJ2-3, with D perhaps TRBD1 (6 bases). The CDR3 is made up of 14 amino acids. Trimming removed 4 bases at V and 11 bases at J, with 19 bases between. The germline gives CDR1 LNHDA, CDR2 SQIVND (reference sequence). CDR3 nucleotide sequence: TGTGCCAGTAGTACATCAACAGGGCCCCGAGGGCAGTATTTT. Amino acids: CASSTSTGPRGQYF.

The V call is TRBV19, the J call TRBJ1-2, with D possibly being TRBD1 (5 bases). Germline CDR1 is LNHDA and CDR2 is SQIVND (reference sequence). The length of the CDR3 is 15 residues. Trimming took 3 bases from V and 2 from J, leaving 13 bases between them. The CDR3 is CASSMRGQLNYGYTF. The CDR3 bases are TGTGCCAGTAGTATGCGGGGCCAACTAAACTATGGCTACACCTTC.

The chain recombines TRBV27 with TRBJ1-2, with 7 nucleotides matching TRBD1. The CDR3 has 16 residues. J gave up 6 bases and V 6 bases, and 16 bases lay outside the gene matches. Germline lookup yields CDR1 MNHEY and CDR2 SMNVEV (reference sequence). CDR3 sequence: CASSTLPLRGQDGYTF. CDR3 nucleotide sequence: TGTGCCAGCAGCACCCTACCGCTAAGGGGGCAGGATGGCTACACCTTC.

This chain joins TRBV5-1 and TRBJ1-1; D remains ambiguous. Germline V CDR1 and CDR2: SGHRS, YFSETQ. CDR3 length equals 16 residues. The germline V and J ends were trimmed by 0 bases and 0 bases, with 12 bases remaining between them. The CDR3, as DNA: TGCGCCAGCAGCTTGGAGATGCGTACTATGAACACTGAAGCTTTCTTT. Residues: CASSLEMRTMNTEAFF.

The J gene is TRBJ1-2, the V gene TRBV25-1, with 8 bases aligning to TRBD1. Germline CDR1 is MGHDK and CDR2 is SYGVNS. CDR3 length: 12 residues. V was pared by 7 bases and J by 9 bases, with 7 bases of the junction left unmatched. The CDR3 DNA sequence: TGTGCCAGCACCGGGGACAGGTTTCGCTACACCTTC. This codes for CASTGDRFRYTF.

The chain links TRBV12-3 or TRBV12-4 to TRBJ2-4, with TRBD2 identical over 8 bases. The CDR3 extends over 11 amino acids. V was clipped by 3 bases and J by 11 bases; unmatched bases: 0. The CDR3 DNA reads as TGTGCCAGCAGTTTGACTAGCGTTCAGTACTTC. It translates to CASSLTSVQYF.

This CDR3 reads CASSSTASSGANVLTF. CDR3 DNA: TGTGCCAGCAGTTCGACAGCCAGCTCTGGGGCCAACGTCCTGACTTTC. The rearrangement uses TRBV7-8 and TRBJ2-6; D may be TRBD1 (5 bases). This CDR3 contains 16 residues. V lost 6 bases and J 0 bases, leaving 12 bases between the germline ends. The germline V gene has CDR1 SGHVS and CDR2 FQNEAQ.

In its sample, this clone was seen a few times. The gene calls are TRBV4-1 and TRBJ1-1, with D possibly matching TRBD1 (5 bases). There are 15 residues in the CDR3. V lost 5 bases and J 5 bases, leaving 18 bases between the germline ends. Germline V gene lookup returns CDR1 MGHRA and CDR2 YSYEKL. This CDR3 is CASSSPGGGRTEAFF. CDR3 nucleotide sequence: TGCGCCAGCAGCTCCCCCGGGGGGGGAAGGACTGAAGCTTTCTTT.